Sequencing of this TCR beta chain was carried out in a study of blood T cell repertoires in COVID-19. At the level of the study: From the United States, Italy and Spain came samples of acute and convalescent COVID-19.

Assay used: immunoSEQ multiplex PCR; TCRdb lists only in-frame clones, some missing. The sample consists of about 78,000 clones, about nine tenths of them appearing once. The TCR originated in a woman aged 50 to 65 in a cohort sampled during active COVID-19. The sample was peripheral blood.

CDR3 coding DNA: TGTGCCAGCTCACCAGGGCCCCTCGGAGCTTTCTTT. It yields the protein CASSPGPLGAFF. This chain joins TRBV18 and TRBJ1-1; D not certain. The germline V gene encodes CDR1 KGHSH and CDR2 LQKENI. This CDR3 is 12 amino acids long. Trimming pared 2 bases from V and 10 bases from J, leaving 11 bases between.